This T cell receptor beta chain was obtained from a study of T cell changes during pregnancy in multiple sclerosis. Assay used: immunoSEQ multiplex PCR; TCRdb lists only in-frame clones, some missing. The table shows 48,000 or so clones, with around 94% occurring only once. The germline CDR1 and CDR2 sequences are MNHNS and SASEGT. V was cut by 3 bases and J by 0 bases, with 9 bases left in between. The CDR3 runs 16 residues. The specimen was CD4+ T cells from peripheral blood mononuclear cells, collected in the first trimester of pregnancy. This TCR was recovered from a female donor with multiple sclerosis, enrolled in a pregnancy study. The chain carries TRBV6-1 and TRBJ1-6; tentative D call: TRBD1 (5 bases). The CDR3, as DNA: TGTGCCAGCAGTGACAGGGTCAGCTCCTATAATTCACCCCTCCACTTT. It yields the protein CASSDRVSSYNSPLHF.